Presented here are 21 T cell receptor beta chains from one specimen sequenced in a study of T-cell memory formation after mild COVID-19. TCRdb reprocessed the 5' RACE reads via MiXCR and lists one record per CDR3 protein. Of about 400,000 distinct CDR3 sequences listed, less than 25% are singletons. The source material was PBMCs or a T cell subset sorted from them (not recorded which). These receptors all come from an adult woman who had mild COVID-19 (a few samples of this study predate the infection). Cell type and time point are not known.

The chain combines TRBV30 with TRBJ1-2, with 7 bases that match TRBD1. The J segment lost 7 bases and the V segment lost 3 bases, leaving 11 bases of the junction unmatched. The CDR3 spans 14 residues. From germline, CDR1 is GTSNPN and CDR2 SVGIG (reference sequence). The CDR3 reads CAWSPGRGLSGYTF. The CDR3 coding sequence is TGTGCCTGGAGCCCCGGCAGGGGGTTGAGTGGCTACACCTTC.

For the CDR3, the DNA is TGTGCCAGCAGCTTAGCGCGATCCGGGGACGAGCAGTACTTC. It yields the protein CASSLARSGDEQYF. This rearrangement joins TRBV7-9 to TRBJ2-7, with D possibly matching TRBD2 (5 bases). Trimming removed 0 bases at V and 5 bases at J, with 11 bases between. This CDR3 contains 14 residues. The germline gives CDR1 SEHNR, CDR2 FQNEAQ (reference sequence).

The chain couples TRBV4-2 to TRBJ1-1; D gene unclear. V was shortened by 5 bases and J by 4 bases, with 20 bases between the two germline ends. This CDR3 spans 16 amino acids. CDR1 is LGHNA, CDR2 YNFKEQ, per germline. The CDR3 DNA is TGTGCCAGCAGCTCTCCGGGTCTTCCCGACGGCACTGAAGCTTTCTTT. This sequence encodes CASSSPGLPDGTEAFF.

This rearrangement joins TRBV18 to TRBJ2-7; no clear D. The CDR3 runs to 14 residues. The germline V and J ends were trimmed by 3 bases and 6 bases, with 15 bases remaining between them. The germline gives CDR1 KGHSH, CDR2 LQKENI. The CDR3 region has the DNA TGTGCCAGCTCACCTCGGGTAGGGTCCGGCGAGCAGTACTTC. This codes for CASSPRVGSGEQYF. The variable domain in full, completed from reference TRBV18 and TRBJ2-7, reads NAGVMQNPRHLVRRRGQEARLRCSPMKGHSHVYWYRQLPEEGLKFMVYLQKENIIDESGMPKERFSAEFPKEGPSILRIQQVVRGDSAAYFCASSPRVGSGEQYFGPGTRLTVT.

The V and J genes are TRBV4-2 and TRBJ2-7; 8 bases are a match to TRBD2. The germline V gene encodes CDR1 LGHNA and CDR2 YNFKEQ. The length of the CDR3 is 16 residues. The trim removed 3 bases at V and 3 bases at J, leaving 10 bases unmatched. The CDR3 loop is CASSHTGTRAVYEQYF. In nucleotides, the CDR3 is TGTGCCAGCAGCCATACCGGGACTAGAGCGGTCTACGAGCAGTACTTC.

This clonotype was seen many times. The chain has TRBV12-3 or TRBV12-4 and TRBJ2-7; D may be TRBD2 (7 bases). V lost 2 bases, J lost 0 bases, and 11 bases lay in between. The CDR3 consists of 15 residues. The chain's CDR3 is CASSLLGGHSYEQYF. CDR3 DNA sequence: TGTGCCAGCAGTTTACTGGGGGGGCACTCCTACGAGCAGTACTTC.

This chain joins TRBV7-9 and TRBJ1-1; maybe TRBD1 (6 bases). The CDR3 sequence is 14 residues long. Germline V gene sequence: CDR1 SEHNR, CDR2 FQNEAQ (reference sequence). The V gene lost 4 bases and the J gene lost 5 bases, with 14 bases spanning the gap. Here the CDR3 DNA reads TGTGCCAGCAGCTCGGTTAACAGGGTAACTGAAGCTTTCTTT. It translates to CASSSVNRVTEAFF.

The J gene is TRBJ2-2, the V gene TRBV7-9; D not resolved. The CDR3 is 14 amino acids. Trimming stripped 5 bases from V and 2 bases from J, with 9 bases between. Germline V CDR1 and CDR2: SEHNR, FQNEAQ (reference sequence). This CDR3 is CASSEDGNTGELFF. The DNA of the CDR3 is TGTGCCAGCAGCGAGGACGGAAACACCGGGGAGCTGTTTTTT.

This clonotype was seen more than once but under ten times. The chain carries TRBV6-5 and TRBJ1-2, with D possibly TRBD1 on 5 matching bases. The CDR3 runs 14 residues. V lost 0 bases and J 8 bases, leaving 13 bases between the germline ends. Germline CDR1 and CDR2: MNHEY and SVGAGI. The CDR3 DNA reads TGTGCCAGCAGTTACTCGGGGGTTACTGGAGGCTACACCTTC. Protein sequence: CASSYSGVTGGYTF.

This chain connects TRBV29-1 to TRBJ2-1; possible D gene TRBD2, 5 bases. The CDR3 loop spans 12 amino acids. The V end lost 6 bases, the J end lost 8 bases, and 14 bases lay between the germline ends. Germline V lookup: CDR1 SQVTM, CDR2 ANQGSEA. CDR3 nucleotides: TGCAGCGTGGAGGACGTTAGAGATGAGCAGTTCTTC. This codes for CSVEDVRDEQFF.

This chain connects TRBV27 to TRBJ1-2; unclear D gene. The CDR3 consists of 13 residues. Trimming removed 2 bases at V and 8 bases at J, with 12 bases between. Germline loops: CDR1 MNHEY, CDR2 SMNVEV (reference sequence). As DNA, the CDR3 is TGTGCCAGCAGTTTAGTCGGGGTAGCGGGCTACACCTTC. Translated, it gives CASSLVGVAGYTF.

The genes are TRBV4-1 and TRBJ1-3; no clear D gene. In germline, CDR1 is MGHRA, CDR2 YSYEKL. This CDR3 comprises 15 residues. The V gene lost 0 bases and the J gene lost 4 bases, with 10 bases spanning the gap. For the CDR3, the DNA is TGCGCCAGCAGCCAAGATAAGGGTTTGGGAAACACCATATATTTT. It encodes CASSQDKGLGNTIYF.

V usage is TRBV6-5 and J usage is TRBJ2-4, with D uncertain. The CDR3 totals 16 residues. Trimming removed 4 bases from V and 0 bases from J, with 13 bases in between. Germline CDR1 reads MNHEY; CDR2 reads SVGAGI. CDR3 residues: CASSSILELAKNIQYF. The CDR3 DNA reads TGTGCCAGCAGTTCCATCCTCGAGCTAGCCAAAAACATTCAGTACTTC.

This sequence joins TRBV3-1 and TRBJ2-2; D unresolved. The germline CDR1 and CDR2 sequences are LGHDT and YNNKEL (reference sequence). CDR3 length: 16 amino acids. V lost 0 bases to trimming and J lost 0 bases, with 8 bases between them. CDR3 nucleotide sequence: TGTGCCAGCAGCCAAGACAGCTACGCGAACACCGGGGAGCTGTTTTTT. This encodes CASSQDSYANTGELFF. The full variable domain, with the rest looked up from reference TRBV3-1 and TRBJ2-2, is DTAVSQTPKYLVTQMGNDKSIKCEQNLGHDTMYWYKQDSKKFLKIMFSYNNKELIINETVPNRFSPKSPDKAHLNLHINSLELGDSAVYFCASSQDSYANTGELFFGEGSRLTVL.

This clonotype turned up a few times. J is TRBJ2-1 and V is TRBV20-1, with 10 bases matching TRBD2. Germline trimming cut 4 bases from V and 7 bases from J; bases unmatched to any gene: 10. Germline V gene data show CDR1 as DFQATT and CDR2 as SNEGSKA (reference sequence). The CDR3 length is 15 residues. The CDR3 reads CSATQASGSVNEQFF. As DNA, the CDR3 is TGCAGTGCTACCCAAGCTAGCGGGAGCGTTAATGAGCAGTTCTTC.

The DNA for the CDR3 is TGTGCCAGTAACCCCTCTGGGGGCCCCTATGGCTACACCTTC. It encodes CASNPSGGPYGYTF. The chain employs TRBV19 and TRBJ1-2; perhaps TRBD1 as D (6 bases). With 7 bases removed from V and 4 bases from J, the gap between germline ends came to 16 bases. Per the germline V gene, CDR1 is LNHDA and CDR2 is SQIVND (reference sequence). This CDR3 is built from 14 residues.

V gene TRBV12-3 or TRBV12-4 combines with J gene TRBJ1-1; 7 nucleotides line up with TRBD1. After removal of 3 bases from V and 5 bases from J, the junction contained 6 bases not matched to a gene. This CDR3 is built from 14 residues. CDR3 bases: TGTGCCAGCAGTTTGAGGGGGCGCGGGACTGAAGCTTTCTTT. Translation gives CASSLRGRGTEAFF.

This sequence joins TRBV24-1 and TRBJ2-1; either TRBD1 or TRBD2 may fit D (5 bases each). V lost 0 bases and J 6 bases, leaving 5 bases between the germline ends. The CDR3 has 13 amino acids. Per germline, CDR1 KGHDR and CDR2 SFDVKD. CDR3 region: CATSDLGGNEQFF. CDR3 DNA sequence: TGTGCCACCAGTGATTTGGGGGGCAATGAGCAGTTCTTC.

The CDR3 bases are TGCAGCGTAGTACAGGGACTGGGGACCTCTGGGGCCAACGTCCTGACTTTC. This translates into CSVVQGLGTSGANVLTF. The V gene is TRBV29-1, the J gene TRBJ2-6, with D tentatively TRBD1 or TRBD2 (6 bases each). The germline V and J ends were trimmed by 6 bases and 0 bases, with 18 bases remaining between them. CDR3 length: 17 residues. Germline V CDR1 and CDR2: SQVTM, ANQGSEA.

There are a few counts of this clonotype. This sequence joins TRBV6-5 and TRBJ2-1; 10 bases map to TRBD1. Looked up from germline, CDR1 is MNHEY and CDR2 is SVGAGI. Trimming took 7 bases from V and 7 from J; bases not matched to a gene: 7. The CDR3 consists of 14 residues. CDR3 region: CASTRDRGWNEQFF. As DNA, the CDR3 is TGTGCCAGCACCCGGGACAGGGGTTGGAATGAGCAGTTCTTC.

This clonotype was seen a few times. This chain connects TRBV4-1 to TRBJ1-1; D ambiguous. Trimming shortened V by 3 bases and J by 4 bases, and 12 bases separated the two germline ends. Germline V lookup: CDR1 MGHRA, CDR2 YSYEKL. This CDR3 comprises 14 residues. CDR3 in DNA: TGCGCCAGCAGCCAGGGGAGAACAACCACTGAAGCTTTCTTT. Its protein is CASSQGRTTTEAFF.